This T cell receptor (beta chain) derives from a study of blood T cell repertoires in COVID-19. As for the study in general: From T cells, B-cell-depleted T cells, or PBMCs came the material, which was cDNA or gDNA.

The germline V gene encodes CDR1 SGHAT and CDR2 FQNNGV. V was trimmed by 4 bases and J by 3 bases, leaving 16 bases between them. The CDR3 totals 15 residues. Original analysis: Quantification of nucleated cells was approximated via reference gene primer amplification. Profiled with immunoSEQ multiplex PCR; TCRdb holds only in-frame clones, not every one. The V and J calls and clone size are taken from that table; D and trimming were inferred from the DNA. The sample carries 25,000 to 30,000 clones, 81% recorded once. This chain links TRBV11-2 with TRBJ2-7, with D possibly TRBD1 on 6 matching bases. The origin of this receptor is a man between 50 and 59 years old with active or convalescent COVID-19. The sample comprised peripheral blood. The CDR3 nucleotides read TGTGCCAGCAGCTCCTATTCTCGGACAGACTACGAGCAGTACTTC. This gives the protein CASSSYSRTDYEQYF.